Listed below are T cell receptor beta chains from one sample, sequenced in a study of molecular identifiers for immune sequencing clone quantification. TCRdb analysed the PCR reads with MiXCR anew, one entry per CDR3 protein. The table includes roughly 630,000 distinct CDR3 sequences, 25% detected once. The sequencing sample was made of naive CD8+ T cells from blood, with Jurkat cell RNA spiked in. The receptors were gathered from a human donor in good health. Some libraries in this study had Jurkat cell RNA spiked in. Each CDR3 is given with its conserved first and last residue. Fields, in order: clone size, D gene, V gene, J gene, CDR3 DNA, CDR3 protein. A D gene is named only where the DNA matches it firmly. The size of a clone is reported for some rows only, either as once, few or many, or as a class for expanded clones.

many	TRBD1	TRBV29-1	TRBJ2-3	TGCAGCGTGGGGACAGGGAGCACAGATACGCAGTATTTT	CSVGTGSTDTQYF
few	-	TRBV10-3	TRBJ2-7	TGTGCCATCAGTGAGTCGACTGACAGCTCCTACGAGCAGTACTTC	CAISESTDSSYEQYF
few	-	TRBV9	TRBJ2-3	TGTGCCAGCAGCAGTGAAGTCGGGGGCACAGATACGCAGTATTTT	CASSSEVGGTDTQYF
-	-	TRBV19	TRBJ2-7	TGTGCCAGTAGTAGGCGCCCCGGGACTGTGATCTCCGCGCAGTCCTTC	CASSRRPGTVISAQSF
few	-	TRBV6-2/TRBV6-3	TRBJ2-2	TGTGCCAGCAGTTACTTGGGGATCGGCGGGGAGCTGTTTTTT	CASSYLGIGGELFF
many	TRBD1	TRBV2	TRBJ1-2	TGTGCCAGCAGTCCGGGACAGGGGGCCTATGGCTACACCTTC	CASSPGQGAYGYTF
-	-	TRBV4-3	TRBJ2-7	TGCGCCAGCAGCCAAGATTGGGGATCGAGGGAGCAGTACTTC	CASSQDWGSREQYF
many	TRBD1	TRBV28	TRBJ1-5	TGTGCCAGCACGTACAGGGGGACCCATAGCAATCAGCCCCAGCATTTT	CASTYRGTHSNQPQHF
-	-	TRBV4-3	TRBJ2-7	TGCGCCAGCAGCCAAGAAAGCGACGTGCGTTACTCCTACGAGCAGTACTTC	CASSQESDVRYSYEQYF
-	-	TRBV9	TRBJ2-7	TGTGCCAGCAGCGTAGCTTCACAGCCCTACGAGCAGTACTTC	CASSVASQPYEQYF
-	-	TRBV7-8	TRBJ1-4	TGTGCCAGCCGCCCGCGGACAGATAGGGAAAAACTATTTTTT	CASRPRTDREKLFF
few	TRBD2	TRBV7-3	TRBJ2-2	TGTGCCAGCAGCTTGCCTACTAGCGGAGATAACACCGGGGAGCTGTTTTTT	CASSLPTSGDNTGELFF
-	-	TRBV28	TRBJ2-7	TGTGCCAGCAGCCCCTTTCTAGAGATGGCCTACGAGCAGTACTTC	CASSPFLEMAYEQYF
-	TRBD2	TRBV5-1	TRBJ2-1	TGCGCCAGCAGCTTGGCGGGGGGATTGTTCTACAATGAGCAGTTCTTC	CASSLAGGLFYNEQFF
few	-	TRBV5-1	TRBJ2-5	TGCGCCAGCAGCTTGATTCGTGGGAGGGAGACCCAGTACTTC	CASSLIRGRETQYF
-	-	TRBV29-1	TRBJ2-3	TGCAGCGTTGATGAGTTCTCCGCTCCGCCGTCTTTT	CSVDEFSAPPSF
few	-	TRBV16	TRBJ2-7	TGTGCCAGCAGCCAACCCTCTAACGAGCAGTACTTC	CASSQPSNEQYF
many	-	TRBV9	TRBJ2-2	TGTGCCAGCAGCTTAACGAAGACGGAGAACACCGGGGAGCTGTTTTTT	CASSLTKTENTGELFF
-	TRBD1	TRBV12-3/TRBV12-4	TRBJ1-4	TGTGCCAGCAGTGCAGGGGGTAGTGGTAATGAAAAACTGTTTTTT	CASSAGGSGNEKLFF
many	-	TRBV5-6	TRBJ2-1	TGTGCCAGCAGCTCCACGGGTAATGAGCAGTTCTTC	CASSSTGNEQFF
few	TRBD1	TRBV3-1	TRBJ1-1	TGTGCCAGCAGCCAAGAGACGGGTAGAACAGGGGACACTGAAGCTTTCTTT	CASSQETGRTGDTEAFF
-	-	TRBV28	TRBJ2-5	TGTGCCAGCACTACCCCAAGGACAGTGGAAGAGACCCAGTACTTC	CASTTPRTVEETQYF
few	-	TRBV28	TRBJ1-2	TGTGCCAGCAGTTCCTGGATAGAGGGTTACACCTTC	CASSSWIEGYTF
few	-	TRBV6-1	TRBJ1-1	TGTGCCAGCCCACCCGAGGCTTTCTTT	CASPPEAFF
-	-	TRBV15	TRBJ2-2	TGTGCCACCAGCAGAGGAGAATTTGGGGCCGGGGAGCTGTTTTTT	CATSRGEFGAGELFF
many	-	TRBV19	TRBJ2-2	TGTGCCAGTAGTATGGAGAGCGAGAACACCGGGGAGCTGTTTTTT	CASSMESENTGELFF
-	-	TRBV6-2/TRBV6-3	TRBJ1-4	TGTGCCAGCAGAAAAGAAAACAGGAGAAATGAAAAACTGTTTTTT	CASRKENRRNEKLFF
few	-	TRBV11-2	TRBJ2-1	TGTGCCAGCAGCTTCTCTTTCAATGAGCAGTTCTTC	CASSFSFNEQFF
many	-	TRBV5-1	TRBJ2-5	TGCGCCAGCAGCCCGCCGAACCAAGAGACCCAGTACTTC	CASSPPNQETQYF
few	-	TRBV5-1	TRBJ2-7	TGCGCCAGCAGTGTAGGGACGGCAAGCTCCTACGAGCAGTACTTC	CASSVGTASSYEQYF
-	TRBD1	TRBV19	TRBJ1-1	TGTGCCAGTAGTACGTGGACAGGCTACACTGAAGCTTTCTTT	CASSTWTGYTEAFF
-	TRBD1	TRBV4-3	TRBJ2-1	TGCGCCAGCAGCCAACAACAGGGGAATGAGCAGTTCTTC	CASSQQQGNEQFF
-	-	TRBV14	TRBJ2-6	TGTGCCAGCAGCCAAGATTCAGGTACTGGGGCCAACGTCCTGACTTTC	CASSQDSGTGANVLTF
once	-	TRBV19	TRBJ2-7	TGTGCCAGCTCCTTCTTAACAGCAGACGAGCAGTACTTC	CASSFLTADEQYF
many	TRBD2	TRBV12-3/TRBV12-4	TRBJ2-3	TGTGCCAGCAGTCCACGGGACTACGACACAGATACGCAGTATTTT	CASSPRDYDTDTQYF
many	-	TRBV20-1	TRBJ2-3	TGCAGTGCTAGAGATTTTTGGCAAAGCACAGATACGCAGTATTTT	CSARDFWQSTDTQYF
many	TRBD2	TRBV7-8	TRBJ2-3	TGTGCCAGCAGCTTAGGGGACTACATCACAGATACGCAGTATTTT	CASSLGDYITDTQYF
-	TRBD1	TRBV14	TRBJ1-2	TGTGCCGGCAGCCACCCCCGGGACAGGGGTAACTATGGCTACACCTTC	CAGSHPRDRGNYGYTF
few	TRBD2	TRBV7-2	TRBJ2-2	TGTGCCAGCAGCTCTCCTAGCGGGGGGGTCACCGGGGAGCTGTTTTTT	CASSSPSGGVTGELFF
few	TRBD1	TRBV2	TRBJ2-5	TGTGCCAGCAGGCAGGACAGGGGATATGAGACCCAGTACTTC	CASRQDRGYETQYF
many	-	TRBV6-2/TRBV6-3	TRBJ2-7	TGTGCCAGCAGTTATTTCTATAGAGGCAGGGGAGACGAGCAGTACTTC	CASSYFYRGRGDEQYF
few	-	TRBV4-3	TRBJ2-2	TGCGCCAGCAGCCTCCCCGGCGCTATTGGGACCGGGGAGCTGTTTTTT	CASSLPGAIGTGELFF